Listed here are 16 T cell receptor beta chains from one sample, sequenced in a study of T cell repertoires in cytomegalovirus infection. TCRdb re-called the reads through MiXCR, storing one row per CDR3 protein. The sample carries around 530,000 distinct CDR3 sequences, approximately 26% recorded once. The specimen sequenced was PBMCs. The receptor set was obtained from a human donor in good health (CMV status not recorded). Some clones in this sample may be carry-over from other donors' samples.

This clonotype came up a few times. The chain has TRBV11-2 and TRBJ1-4, with a tentative D call TRBD1 (5 bases). With 5 bases removed from V and 5 bases from J, the gap between germline ends came to 12 bases. Germline V gives CDR1 SGHAT, CDR2 FQNNGV. The CDR3 sequence is 14 residues long. The CDR3 DNA reads TGTGCCAGCAGCCCCCGGGGACCCAATGAAAAACTGTTTTTT. Its protein is CASSPRGPNEKLFF.

This clonotype was counted between two and nine times. This chain links TRBV3-1 with TRBJ1-6, with a possible D match to TRBD1 (5 bases). This CDR3 has 15 amino acids. Trimming removed 0 bases from V and 9 bases from J, with 12 bases in between. In germline, CDR1 is LGHDT, CDR2 YNNKEL (reference sequence). CDR3 loop: CASSQDTGEGSPLHF. CDR3 bases: TGTGCCAGCAGCCAAGATACGGGGGAGGGTTCACCCCTCCACTTT.

J is TRBJ2-1 and V is TRBV9; 13 nucleotides line up with TRBD2. J was trimmed by 4 bases and V by 3 bases; bases with no gene match: 1. The germline V gene has CDR1 SGDLS and CDR2 YYNGEE. This CDR3 is 15 amino acids long. The CDR3 is CASSETSGGYNEQFF. The CDR3 bases are TGTGCCAGCAGCGAGACTAGCGGGGGGTACAATGAGCAGTTCTTC.

The CDR3: CASSQDEGSYSPLHF. CDR3 coding DNA: TGCGCCAGCAGCCAAGATGAGGGTTCGTATTCACCCCTCCACTTT. The V and J genes are TRBV4-1 and TRBJ1-6; D call uncertain. Trimming left V 0 bases short and J 8 bases short, with 11 bases between. CDR1 is MGHRA and CDR2 is YSYEKL in the germline V gene. The CDR3 spans 15 residues.

This clonotype was picked up a small number of times. The chain is built from TRBV20-1 and TRBJ2-2; D is uncertain. Per germline, CDR1 DFQATT and CDR2 SNEGSKA (reference sequence). This CDR3 contains 15 residues. V was trimmed by 1 base and J by 0 bases, leaving 9 bases between them. In DNA form, the CDR3 reads TGCAGTGCTAGAGGGCCCGGCCCGAACACCGGGGAGCTGTTTTTT. This translates into CSARGPGPNTGELFF.

The table lists this clonotype with a few counts. The genes are TRBV7-3 and TRBJ2-1; 8 bases are a match to TRBD2. This CDR3 has 16 residues. Germline lookup yields CDR1 SGHTA and CDR2 FQGTGA. The trim removed 5 bases at V and 6 bases at J, leaving 12 bases unmatched. The CDR3 loop is CASSPRGGRESNEQFF. CDR3 DNA: TGTGCCAGCAGCCCTCGGGGGGGGCGGGAGAGCAATGAGCAGTTCTTC.

The rearrangement links TRBV6-5 to TRBJ2-1; D uncertain. The length of the CDR3 is 17 residues. The germline CDR1 and CDR2 sequences are MNHEY and SVGAGI. Trimming shortened V by 2 bases and J by 2 bases, and 16 bases separated the two germline ends. The CDR3 protein is CASSYTPSWATYNEQFF. The CDR3 region has the DNA TGTGCCAGCAGTTACACCCCAAGCTGGGCCACCTACAATGAGCAGTTCTTC.

This clonotype occurred a few times. This chain uses TRBV4-3 with TRBJ2-7; the match to TRBD2 covers 10 bases. The CDR3 spans 14 residues. With V trimmed by 5 bases and J by 4 bases, 5 bases remained unmatched. The germline CDR1 and CDR2 sequences are LGHNA and YSLEER. As DNA, the CDR3 is TGCGCCAGCAGCTACGGACTAGCGGTTTACGAGCAGTACTTC. Translating it yields CASSYGLAVYEQYF.

This clonotype was counted ten times or more. The chain uses TRBV7-6 and TRBJ2-2, with a tentative D call TRBD2 (6 bases). Between the trimmed V and J ends, which lost 8 bases and 5 bases, there was a span of 9 bases. CDR1 is SGHVS, CDR2 FNYEAQ, per germline. CDR3 length equals 12 residues. CDR3 loop: CASGGATGELFF. The CDR3 DNA reads as TGTGCCAGCGGAGGGGCGACCGGGGAGCTGTTTTTT.

V and J are TRBV29-1 and TRBJ1-1, with D hard to call. The CDR3 spans 13 residues. CDR1 and CDR2 (germline): SQVTM, ANQGSEA. Between the trimmed V and J ends, which lost 6 bases and 0 bases, there was a span of 11 bases. The CDR3 protein is CSVAAAMNTEAFF. The DNA for the CDR3 is TGCAGCGTCGCTGCGGCTATGAACACTGAAGCTTTCTTT. The full variable domain, with the rest looked up from reference TRBV29-1 and TRBJ1-1, is SAVISQKPSRDICQRGTSLTIQCQVDSQVTMMFWYRQQPGQSLTLIATANQGSEATYESGFVIDKFPISRPNLTFSTLTVSNMSPEDSSIYLCSVAAAMNTEAFFGQGTRLTVV.

This clonotype turned up a few times. V gene TRBV18 combines with J gene TRBJ1-4; D gene unclear. Germline CDR1 reads KGHSH; CDR2 reads LQKENI. V was clipped by 4 bases and J by 0 bases, with 9 bases between them. The CDR3 covers 15 residues. CDR3 region: CASSLPGTTNEKLFF. For the CDR3, the DNA is TGTGCCAGCTCACTGCCCGGGACAACTAATGAAAAACTGTTTTTT.

The CDR3 DNA reads TGTGCCAGCACCTCCGGGACAGGGGTCACCGGGGAGCTGTTTTTT. This codes for CASTSGTGVTGELFF. The J gene is TRBJ2-2, the V gene TRBV7-8; 10 nucleotides match TRBD1. CDR1 is SGHVS and CDR2 is FQNEAQ in the germline V gene. The CDR3 totals 15 residues. The V gene end was trimmed by 7 bases and the J gene end by 4 bases; junction bases not matched to a gene: 6.

This clonotype was seen a few times. V gene TRBV19 combines with J gene TRBJ2-1, with 8 positions matching TRBD2. The germline gives CDR1 LNHDA, CDR2 SQIVND (reference sequence). V gave up 4 bases and J gave up 8 bases; unmatched junction bases: 7. The CDR3 consists of 14 residues. This CDR3 reads CASSKAGVAYEQFF. The CDR3 DNA reads TGTGCCAGTAGTAAAGCGGGAGTAGCGTATGAGCAGTTCTTC.

This clonotype has only a few counts. The chain joins TRBV7-9 to TRBJ1-6, with a tentative D call TRBD1 (6 bases). The CDR3 totals 15 residues. Trimming left V 2 bases short and J 4 bases short, with 9 bases between. Germline values: CDR1 SEHNR, CDR2 FQNEAQ (reference sequence). The CDR3 sequence: CASSLTGQYNSPLHF. As DNA, the CDR3 is TGTGCCAGCAGCTTAACCGGACAGTATAATTCACCCCTCCACTTT.

This chain connects TRBV6-6 to TRBJ2-3; 8 bases match TRBD2. With V trimmed by 6 bases and J by 10 bases, 15 bases remained unmatched. This CDR3 comprises 15 residues. In germline, CDR1 is MNHNY, CDR2 SVGAGI (reference sequence). The CDR3: CASSPGTRWGEAQYF. For the CDR3, the DNA is TGTGCCAGCAGCCCCGGGACTAGATGGGGGGAGGCGCAGTATTTT.

This sequence joins TRBV20-1 and TRBJ1-2; tentatively, D is TRBD1 (5 bases). Germline V CDR1 and CDR2: DFQATT, SNEGSKA (reference sequence). V was clipped by 4 bases and J by 2 bases, with 11 bases between them. This CDR3 spans 13 amino acids. This CDR3 reads CSAKERDNYGYTF. For the CDR3, the DNA is TGCAGTGCTAAAGAAAGGGACAACTATGGCTACACCTTC.